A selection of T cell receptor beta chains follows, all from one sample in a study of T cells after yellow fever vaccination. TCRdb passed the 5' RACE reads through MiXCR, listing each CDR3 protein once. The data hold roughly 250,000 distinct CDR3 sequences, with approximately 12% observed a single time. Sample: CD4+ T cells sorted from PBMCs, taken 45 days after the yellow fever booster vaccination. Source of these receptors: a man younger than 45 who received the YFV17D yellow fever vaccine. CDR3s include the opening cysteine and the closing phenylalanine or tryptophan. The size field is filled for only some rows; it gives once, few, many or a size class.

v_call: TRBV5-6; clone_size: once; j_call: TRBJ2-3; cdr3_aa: CASSFWGGLTDTQYF
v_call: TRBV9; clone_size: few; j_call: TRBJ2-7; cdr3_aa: CASSVSEGGYYEQYF
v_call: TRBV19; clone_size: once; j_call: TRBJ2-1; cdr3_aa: CASSIRYNEQFF
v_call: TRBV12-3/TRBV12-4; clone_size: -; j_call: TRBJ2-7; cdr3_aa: CASSFSENGEQYF
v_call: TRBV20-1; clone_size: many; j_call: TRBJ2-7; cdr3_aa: CSARLGTSAYEQYF
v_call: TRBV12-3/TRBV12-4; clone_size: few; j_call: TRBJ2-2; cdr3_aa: CASSPTGFANTGELFF
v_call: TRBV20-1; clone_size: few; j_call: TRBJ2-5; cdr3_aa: CSAWDARETQYF
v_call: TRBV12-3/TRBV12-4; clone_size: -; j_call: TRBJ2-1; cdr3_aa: CASSTGTGRYNEQFF
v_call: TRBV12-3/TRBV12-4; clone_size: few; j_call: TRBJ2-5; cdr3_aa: CASSFDRLQETQYF
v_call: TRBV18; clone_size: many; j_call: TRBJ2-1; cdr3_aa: CASSPQTGNEQFF
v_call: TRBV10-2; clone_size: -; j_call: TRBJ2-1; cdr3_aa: CATALDNEQFF
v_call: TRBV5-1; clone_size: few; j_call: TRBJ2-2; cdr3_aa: CASRSGGTPGELFF
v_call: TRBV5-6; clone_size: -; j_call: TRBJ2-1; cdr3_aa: CASSPWSLSRVWQGF
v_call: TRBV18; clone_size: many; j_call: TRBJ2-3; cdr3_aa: CASSPIPGVTDTQYF
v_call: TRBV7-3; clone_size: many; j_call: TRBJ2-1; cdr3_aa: CASSLTPSGRNEQFF
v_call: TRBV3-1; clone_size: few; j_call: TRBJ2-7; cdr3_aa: CASSPDPRTGGEQYF
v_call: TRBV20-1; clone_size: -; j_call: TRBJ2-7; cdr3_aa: CSARSAGVEQYF
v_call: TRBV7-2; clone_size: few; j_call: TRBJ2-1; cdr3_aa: CASSRTGTSGILAEQFF
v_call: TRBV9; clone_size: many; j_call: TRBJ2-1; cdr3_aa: CASSLTSGYNEQFF
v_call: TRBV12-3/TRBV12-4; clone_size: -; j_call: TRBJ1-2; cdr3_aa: CASSPSGQSRGYTF
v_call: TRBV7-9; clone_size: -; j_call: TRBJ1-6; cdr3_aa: CAPGALNSPLHF
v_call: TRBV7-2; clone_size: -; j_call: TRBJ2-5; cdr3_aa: CASSLVSVPGPQETQYF
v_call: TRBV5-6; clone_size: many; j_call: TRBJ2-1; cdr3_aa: CASSFPDRAANEQFF
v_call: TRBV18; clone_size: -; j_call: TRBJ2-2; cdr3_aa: CASSPPGGSGDTGELFF
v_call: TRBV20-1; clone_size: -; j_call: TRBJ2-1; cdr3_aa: CSARATLAGGPNEQFF
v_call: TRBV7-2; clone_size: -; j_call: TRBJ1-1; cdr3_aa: CASSSRALGLNTEAFF
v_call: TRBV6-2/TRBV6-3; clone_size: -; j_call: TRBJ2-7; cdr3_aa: CASSYSTSGNLRVVSIYEQYF
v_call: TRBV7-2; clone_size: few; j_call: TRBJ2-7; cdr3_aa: CASQIAGTNSYEQYF
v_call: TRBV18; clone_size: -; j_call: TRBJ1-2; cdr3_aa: CASSPAGDRRPTGYGYTF
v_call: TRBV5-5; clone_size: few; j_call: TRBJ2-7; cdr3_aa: CASSLRGGSSGEQYF
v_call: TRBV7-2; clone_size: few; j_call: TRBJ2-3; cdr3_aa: CASSLGPDTKYF